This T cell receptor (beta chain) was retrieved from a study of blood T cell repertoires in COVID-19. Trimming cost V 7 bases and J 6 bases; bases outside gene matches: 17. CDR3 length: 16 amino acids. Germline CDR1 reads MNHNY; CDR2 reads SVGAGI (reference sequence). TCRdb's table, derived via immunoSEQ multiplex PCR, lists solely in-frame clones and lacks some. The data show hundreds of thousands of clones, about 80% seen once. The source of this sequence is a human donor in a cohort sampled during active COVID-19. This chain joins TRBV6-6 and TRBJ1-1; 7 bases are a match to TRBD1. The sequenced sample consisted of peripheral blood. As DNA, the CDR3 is TGTGCCAGCATCACAAGGTTGGGGACAGTAGGCGCTGAAGCTTTCTTT. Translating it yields CASITRLGTVGAEAFF.